The 13 T cell receptor beta chains below were found in one sample sequenced in a study of cytomegalovirus exposure and HLA in healthy donors. Generated by immunoSEQ multiplex PCR, the TCRdb table keeps only in-frame clones and is missing some. The data contain about 160,000 clones, approximately 81% of them singletons. Sequenced input: PBMCs. These receptors came from a man in his thirties or forties in good health and CMV-seropositive.

The gene calls are TRBV11-3 and TRBJ2-2; 7 bases map to TRBD1. Germline values: CDR1 SGHNT, CDR2 YENEEA. Trimming removed 4 bases from V and 2 bases from J; junction bases left unmatched: 7. CDR3 length: 16 residues. The CDR3 DNA is TGTGCCAGCAGCTCCTCCGGGACAGTTAACACCGGGGAGCTGTTTTTT. It is translated as CASSSSGTVNTGELFF.

The chain carries TRBV27 and TRBJ2-5, with TRBD2 as a possible D gene (6 bases). V was clipped by 7 bases and J by 1 base, with 13 bases between them. In germline, CDR1 is MNHEY, CDR2 SMNVEV (reference sequence). The CDR3 loop spans 14 amino acids. The CDR3 DNA reads as TGTGCCAGCAACCGCGGGGACTCCCAAGAGACCCAGTACTTC. It translates to CASNRGDSQETQYF.

The V and J genes are TRBV2 and TRBJ2-1; D perhaps matches TRBD2 (5 bases). Germline V gene sequence: CDR1 SNHLY, CDR2 FYNNEI. The CDR3 runs 13 residues. V dropped 5 bases and J dropped 8 bases, with 13 bases sitting between them. The CDR3 protein is CASSRGWEYEQFF. DNA for the CDR3: TGTGCCAGCAGTCGCGGCTGGGAGTATGAGCAGTTCTTC.

The chain's CDR3 is CASRDREGTGELFF. DNA for the CDR3: TGTGCCAGCAGGGACAGGGAGGGAACCGGGGAGCTGTTTTTT. This chain uses TRBV28 with TRBJ2-2; TRBD1 might be the D (8 bases). This CDR3 is 14 amino acids long. From germline, CDR1 is MDHEN and CDR2 SYDVKM. Trimming stripped 6 bases from V and 5 bases from J, with 13 bases between.

V usage is TRBV7-2 and J usage is TRBJ1-4; TRBD1 matches at 7 bases. The CDR3 sequence is 15 residues long. V dropped 5 bases and J dropped 4; count of bases not matched to a gene: 7. Germline V lookup: CDR1 SGHTA, CDR2 FQGNSA. The DNA for the CDR3 is TGTGCCAGCAGCGTCTACAGGGGATTTAATGAAAAACTGTTTTTT. Protein sequence: CASSVYRGFNEKLFF. Filled out from reference TRBV7-2 and TRBJ1-4, the complete variable domain reads GAGVSQSPSNKVTEKGKDVELRCDPISGHTALYWYRQSLGQGLEFLIYFQGNSAPDKSGLPSDRFSAERTGGSVSTLTIQRTQQEDSAVYLCASSVYRGFNEKLFFGSGTQLSVL.

V gene TRBV11-1 combines with J gene TRBJ2-3, with D tentatively TRBD2 (6 bases). The CDR3 runs 15 residues. Germline values: CDR1 SGHAT, CDR2 FQDESV (reference sequence). Trimming pared 5 bases from V and 0 bases from J, leaving 12 bases between. The CDR3 reads CASSRDFASTDTQYF. Written as DNA, the CDR3 is TGTGCCAGCAGCCGGGACTTTGCTAGCACAGATACGCAGTATTTT.

The V gene is TRBV5-6, the J gene TRBJ1-2; TRBD1 agrees at 10 bases. Germline assignment: CDR1 SGHDT and CDR2 YYEEEE. Trimming removed 5 bases from V and 8 bases from J; junction bases left unmatched: 15. The CDR3 is 16 residues long. The CDR3 DNA reads as TGTGCCAGCAGTTCGGGACAGGGGCGTCATTCAGAAGGCTACACCTTC. Amino acids: CASSSGQGRHSEGYTF.

V and J are TRBV12-2 and TRBJ2-2; TRBD2, as called in the table, went unchecked against the DNA. TRBV12-2 is a pseudogene. The CDR3 extends over 16 amino acids. The DNA of the CDR3 is TGTGCAAGTCGCTTGGGACTAGCGGGAAGGAACGGGGAGCTGTTTTTT. It yields the protein CASRLGLAGRNGELFF.

This clone was recorded once. The CDR3 is CASSQGTPDTQYF. The CDR3 DNA is TGCGCCAGCAGCCAAGGGACTCCAGATACGCAGTATTTT. The rearrangement joins TRBV4-1 to TRBJ2-3; tentative D call: TRBD2 (5 bases). Trimming removed 1 base from V and 4 bases from J, with 6 bases in between. The V gene's germline CDR1 is MGHRA and CDR2 YSYEKL. This CDR3 contains 13 residues.

The chain joins TRBV6-1 to TRBJ2-7; weak D call: TRBD1 (5 bases). Germline loops: CDR1 MNHNS, CDR2 SASEGT. V was cut by 1 base and J by 2 bases, with 12 bases left in between. The CDR3 length is 15 residues. CDR3 loop: CASSEGATATYEQYF. In DNA form, the CDR3 reads TGTGCCAGCAGTGAAGGCGCGACAGCCACCTACGAGCAGTACTTC.

This clone was seen a few times. The CDR3 protein is CASRLAGNTGELFF. CDR3 nucleotide sequence: TGTGCCAGCAGACTAGCGGGAAACACCGGGGAGCTGTTTTTT. The chain is built from TRBV5-8 and TRBJ2-2, with TRBD2 identical over 10 bases. There are 14 residues in the CDR3. Trimming cost V 5 bases and J 2 bases; bases outside gene matches: 0. The germline gives CDR1 SGHTS, CDR2 YDEGEE.

The chain carries TRBV12-1 and TRBJ2-5; the table's TRBD2 call for D was not verified on the DNA. TRBV12-1 represents a pseudogene. The CDR3 has 15 residues. This chain's CDR3 is CASSVHRVLQETQYF. The CDR3 nucleotides read TGTGCCAGCAGCGTACATCGGGTACTCCAAGAGACCCAGTACTTC.

The chain combines TRBV28 with TRBJ2-7, with TRBD2 matching over 8 bases. The ends lost 7 bases at V and 0 bases at J; junction bases unmatched: 8. The CDR3 has 15 amino acids. Germline V lookup: CDR1 MDHEN, CDR2 SYDVKM. The DNA of the CDR3 is TGTGCCAGCACTCAAGCGGGAGTCGGCTCCTACGAGCAGTACTTC. It codes for CASTQAGVGSYEQYF.